This is a list of T cell receptor beta chains from one sample in a study of vaccination effects on CD4 cells after COVID-19. For these TCRs, the target antigens are not known. Sequenced by immunoSEQ multiplex PCR; TCRdb stores in-frame clones only, minus some. The table has roughly 30,000 clones, around 80% seen once. This material consisted of CD4+ T cells from PBMCs cultured with SARS-CoV-2 spike peptides, taken before COVID-19 vaccination. Receptors were obtained from a human donor who received a COVID-19 vaccine. Both conserved end residues are part of each CDR3. D genes are given only for firm matches. Rows give clone size only sometimes, using once, few, many, or a class for an expanded clone.

v_call: TRBV6-1; d_call: NA; j_call: TRBJ1-3; clone_size: NA; cdr3_aa: CASSEKLLRDTIYF; cdr3_nt: TGTGCCAGCAGTGAAAAACTGTTAAGGGACACCATATATTTT
v_call: TRBV2; d_call: NA; j_call: TRBJ2-1; clone_size: NA; cdr3_aa: CATGRNEQFF; cdr3_nt: TGTGCCACGGGTCGGAATGAGCAGTTCTTC
v_call: TRBV28; d_call: TRBD1; j_call: TRBJ1-2; clone_size: NA; cdr3_aa: CASSLRTGVEAF; cdr3_nt: TGTGCCAGCAGTCTTCGGACAGGGGTCGAGGCCTTC
v_call: TRBV7-8; d_call: NA; j_call: TRBJ1-5; clone_size: NA; cdr3_aa: CASSRYRESNQPQHF; cdr3_nt: TGTGCCAGCAGCCGGTACAGGGAGAGCAATCAGCCCCAGCATTTT
v_call: TRBV5-1; d_call: NA; j_call: TRBJ1-5; clone_size: NA; cdr3_aa: CARTTTREGNQPQHF; cdr3_nt: TGCGCCAGGACAACTACCAGGGAAGGGAATCAGCCCCAGCATTTT
v_call: TRBV12-3/TRBV12-4; d_call: NA; j_call: TRBJ1-2; clone_size: once; cdr3_aa: CASREGGKYGYTF; cdr3_nt: TGTGCCAGCAGGGAGGGGGGCAAATATGGCTACACCTTC
v_call: TRBV27; d_call: NA; j_call: TRBJ1-4; clone_size: once; cdr3_aa: CASSLLQGKLFF; cdr3_nt: TGTGCCAGCAGTTTATTGCAGGGAAAGCTGTTTTTT
v_call: TRBV9; d_call: TRBD1; j_call: TRBJ1-2; clone_size: NA; cdr3_aa: CASSVGTGNYGYTF; cdr3_nt: TGTGCCAGCAGCGTAGGGACAGGGAACTATGGCTACACCTTC
v_call: TRBV27; d_call: NA; j_call: TRBJ2-4; clone_size: NA; cdr3_aa: CASSLERKNIQYF; cdr3_nt: TGTGCCAGCAGTTTAGAGCGGAAAAACATTCAGTACTTC
v_call: TRBV3-1/TRBV3-2; d_call: TRBD1; j_call: TRBJ1-5; clone_size: few; cdr3_aa: CASSPTGGSQPQHF; cdr3_nt: TGTGCCAGCAGCCCTACAGGGGGCAGTCAGCCCCAGCATTTT
v_call: TRBV5-1; d_call: NA; j_call: TRBJ1-4; clone_size: NA; cdr3_aa: CASSLAGGDEKLFF; cdr3_nt: TGCGCCAGCAGCTTGGCCGGGGGGGATGAAAAACTGTTTTTT
v_call: TRBV5-6; d_call: TRBD2; j_call: TRBJ2-7; clone_size: NA; cdr3_aa: CASSYYLAGGSREQYF; cdr3_nt: TGTGCCAGCAGCTACTATCTAGCGGGGGGGAGTCGCGAGCAGTACTTC
v_call: TRBV6-5; d_call: TRBD1; j_call: TRBJ1-2; clone_size: NA; cdr3_aa: CASSQGAGYTF; cdr3_nt: TGTGCCAGCAGCCAGGGGGCGGGCTACACCTTC
v_call: TRBV6-6; d_call: NA; j_call: TRBJ1-4; clone_size: few; cdr3_aa: CASVGSLTNEKLFF; cdr3_nt: TGTGCCAGCGTAGGGTCGCTAACCAATGAAAAACTGTTTTTT
v_call: TRBV19; d_call: NA; j_call: TRBJ1-5; clone_size: NA; cdr3_aa: CASSPKGGISNQPQHF; cdr3_nt: TGTGCCAGTAGTCCCAAAGGGGGTATAAGCAATCAGCCCCAGCATTTT
v_call: TRBV15; d_call: NA; j_call: TRBJ2-2; clone_size: NA; cdr3_aa: CATSRNGQFTGELFF; cdr3_nt: TGTGCCACCAGCCGTAACGGACAGTTCACCGGGGAGCTGTTTTTT
v_call: TRBV14; d_call: NA; j_call: TRBJ2-7; clone_size: NA; cdr3_aa: CASSQVNEQYF; cdr3_nt: TGTGCCAGCAGCCAAGTGAACGAGCAGTACTTC
v_call: TRBV4-1; d_call: NA; j_call: TRBJ2-5; clone_size: NA; cdr3_aa: CASSQRSGGQETQYF; cdr3_nt: TGCGCCAGCAGCCAGAGGAGTGGAGGGCAAGAGACCCAGTACTTC